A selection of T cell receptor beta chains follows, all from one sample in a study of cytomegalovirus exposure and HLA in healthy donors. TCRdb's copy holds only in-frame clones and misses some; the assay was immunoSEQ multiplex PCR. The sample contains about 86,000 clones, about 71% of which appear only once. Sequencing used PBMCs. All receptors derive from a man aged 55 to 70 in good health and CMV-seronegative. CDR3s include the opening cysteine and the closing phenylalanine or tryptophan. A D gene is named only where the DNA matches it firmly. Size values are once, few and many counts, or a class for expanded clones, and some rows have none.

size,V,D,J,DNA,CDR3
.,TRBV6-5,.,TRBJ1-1,TGTGCCAGCAGTACACCGACAGAGAACACTGAAGCCTTCTTT,CASSTPTENTEAFF
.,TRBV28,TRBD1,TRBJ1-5,TGTGCCAGCAGCCGAACCCAGGGGGCGGTCAATCAGCCCCAGCATTTT,CASSRTQGAVNQPQHF
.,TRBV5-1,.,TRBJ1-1,TGCGCCAGCAGCTTGGAACAGATGGGCACTGAAGCTTTCTTT,CASSLEQMGTEAFF
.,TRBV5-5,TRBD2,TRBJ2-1,TGTGCCAGCAGCTTGGAGCCGGGGGGGGGCTACAATGAGCAGTTCTTC,CASSLEPGGGYNEQFF
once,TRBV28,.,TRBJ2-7,TGTGCCAGCACGGGGGGCCCGGCCACCTACGAGCAGTACTTC,CASTGGPATYEQYF
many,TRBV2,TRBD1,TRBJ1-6,TGTGCCACCTCCGGGACAGGGAGGGAGGATTCACCCCTCCACTTT,CATSGTGREDSPLHF
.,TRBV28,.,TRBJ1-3,TGTGCCAGCAGTTTAGGGGGCGTTGGAAACACCATATATTTT,CASSLGGVGNTIYF
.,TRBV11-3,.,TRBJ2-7,TGTGCCAGCAGCTTAGGCCAGGGGACCTACGAGCAGTACTTC,CASSLGQGTYEQYF
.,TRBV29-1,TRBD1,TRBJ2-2,TGCAGCGCGACCGAGGGGGCTGCGGACACCGGGGAGCTGTTTTTT,CSATEGAADTGELFF
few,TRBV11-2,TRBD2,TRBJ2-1,TGTGCCAGCAGCTGGGGGGGACCCTACAATGAGCAGTTCTTC,CASSWGGPYNEQFF
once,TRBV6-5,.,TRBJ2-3,TGTGCCAGCAGGGAACAGGTGACGGACACAGATACGCAGTATTTT,CASREQVTDTDTQYF
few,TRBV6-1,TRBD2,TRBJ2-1,TGTGCCAGCAGTGATGATGGCGGGAGGGCCAGGAATGAGCAGTTCTTC,CASSDDGGRARNEQFF
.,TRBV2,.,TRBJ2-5,TGTGCCAGCATCGAGGGACAAGAGACCCAGTACTTC,CASIEGQETQYF
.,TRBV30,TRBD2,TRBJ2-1,TGTGCCTGGGGGGACGGGCTAGCGGGGAAGAGAGAGCAGTTCTTC,CAWGDGLAGKREQFF
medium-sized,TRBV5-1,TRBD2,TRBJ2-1,TGCGCCAGCAGCATCCCTGGGGAGGGAGACTTCTACAATGAGCAGTTCTTC,CASSIPGEGDFYNEQFF
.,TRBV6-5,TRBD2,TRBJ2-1,TGTGCCAGCAGCCCCAGCGGGGGGGAGCAGTTCTTC,CASSPSGGEQFF
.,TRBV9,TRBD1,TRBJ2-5,TGTGCCAGCAGCGACCCCTTCGACAGGGGGGCGAATTTACCACAAGAGACCCAGTACTTC,CASSDPFDRGANLPQETQYF
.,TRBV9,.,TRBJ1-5,TGTGCCAGCAGCGCCGGGACTACCGGGGGCAATCAGCCCCAGCATTTT,CASSAGTTGGNQPQHF
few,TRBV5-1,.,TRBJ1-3,TGCGCCAGCAGCCTGGTGGCGGGAGGTGGAAACACCATATATTTT,CASSLVAGGGNTIYF
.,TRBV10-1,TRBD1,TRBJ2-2,TGCGCCAGCAGCCTCGGGACAGGGGAGATCGGGGAGCTGTTTTTT,CASSLGTGEIGELFF
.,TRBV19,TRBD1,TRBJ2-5,TGTGCCAGTAGTCTGGGACAGGGGCAAGAGACCCAGTACTTC,CASSLGQGQETQYF
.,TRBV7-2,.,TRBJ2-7,TGTGCCAGCAGCCAGATCGCTTCCTCCTACGAGCAGTACTTC,CASSQIASSYEQYF
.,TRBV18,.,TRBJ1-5,TGTGCCAGCTCACCAACAGGTACTAGCAATCAGCCCCAGCATTTT,CASSPTGTSNQPQHF
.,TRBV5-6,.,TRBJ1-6,TGTGCCAGCAGCCTGACAGCGAATTCACCCCTCCACTTT,CASSLTANSPLHF
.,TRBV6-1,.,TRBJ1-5,TGTGCCAGCAGTTATAAGGGGAGCAATCAGCCCCAGCATTTT,CASSYKGSNQPQHF
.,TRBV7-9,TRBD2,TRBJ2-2,TGTGCCAGCAGCCTTCGTTCTGGACTAGCGGAGACTACCGGGGAGCTGTTTTTT,CASSLRSGLAETTGELFF
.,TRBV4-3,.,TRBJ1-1,TGCGCCAGCAGCCCTACCCCCACAGGGAGGGGCACTGAAGCTTTCTTT,CASSPTPTGRGTEAFF
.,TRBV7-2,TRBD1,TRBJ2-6,TGTGCCAGCAGCTCCGCGATTGGACAGGGGGCCTCTGGGGCCAACGTCCTGACTTTC,CASSSAIGQGASGANVLTF
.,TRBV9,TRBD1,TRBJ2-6,TGTGCCAGCAGCTCCGCAACCGGGACAGGGTCCTCTGGGGCCAACGTCCTGACTTTC,CASSSATGTGSSGANVLTF
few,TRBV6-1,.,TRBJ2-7,TGTGCCAGCAGTGAATGGGGCGGTACCTACGAGCAGTACTTC,CASSEWGGTYEQYF
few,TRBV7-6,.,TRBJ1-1,TGTGCCAGCAGCTTATCGGGAGGGCGGGAAGCTTTCTTT,CASSLSGGREAFF
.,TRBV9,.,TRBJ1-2,TGTGCCAGCAGCGTAGGAGCGGGGCCGGCGGATGGCTACACCTTC,CASSVGAGPADGYTF
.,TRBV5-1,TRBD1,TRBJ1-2,TGCGCCAGCAGCTTGGCCCCGGGACAGGTGAACTATGGCTACACCTTC,CASSLAPGQVNYGYTF
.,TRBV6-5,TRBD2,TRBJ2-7,TGTGCCAGCAGTTACTCCGGGACTAGCGGGGGCTACGAGCAGTACTTC,CASSYSGTSGGYEQYF
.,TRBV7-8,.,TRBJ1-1,TGTGCCAGCAGCTCCCCGGGTAAAGCTTTCTTT,CASSSPGKAFF
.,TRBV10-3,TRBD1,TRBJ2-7,TGTGCCACCGCGACAGGGTACGAGCAGTACTTC,CATATGYEQYF